Given below is one T cell receptor (beta chain) in context. The entry originates in a study of esophageal squamous cell carcinoma under preoperative chemotherapy. Background on the study: Both tumor-infiltrating lymphocytes and peripheral blood T cells had their TCR repertoires profiled.

This sample's time point: before preoperative PTX-NDP chemotherapy. This CDR3 region has 15 residues. CDR1 is MNHEY, CDR2 SVGAGI, per germline. One entry per CDR3 protein, called by TCRdb with MiXCR from the PCR reads. Among about 30,000 distinct CDR3 sequences listed, under 60% were seen once. The chain joins TRBV6-5 to TRBJ2-5; D is uncertain. The better agreement between TRBJ2-7 and the DNA end casts doubt on the J call. The sample was acquired from a patient given preoperative chemotherapy. The receptor was derived from a human donor with esophageal squamous cell carcinoma. The donor label of this sample is uncertain. DNA for the CDR3: TGTGCCAGCAGTTACTCCTCAAGGGCAGCCTACGAGCAGTACTTC. This codes for CASSYSSRAAYEQYF.